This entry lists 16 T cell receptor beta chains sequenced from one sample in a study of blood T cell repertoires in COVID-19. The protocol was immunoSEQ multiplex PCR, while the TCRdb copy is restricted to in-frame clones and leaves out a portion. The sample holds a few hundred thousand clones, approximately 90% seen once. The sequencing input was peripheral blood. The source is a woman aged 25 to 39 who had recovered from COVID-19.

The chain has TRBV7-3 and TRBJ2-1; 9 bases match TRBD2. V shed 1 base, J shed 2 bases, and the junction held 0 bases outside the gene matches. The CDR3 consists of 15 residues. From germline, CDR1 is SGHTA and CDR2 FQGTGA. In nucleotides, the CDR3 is TGTGCCAGCAGCTTAATAGCGGGGGCCTACAATGAGCAGTTCTTC. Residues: CASSLIAGAYNEQFF. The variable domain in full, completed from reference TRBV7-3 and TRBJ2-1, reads GAGVSQTPSNKVTEKGKYVELRCDPISGHTALYWYRQSLGQGPEFLIYFQGTGAADDSGLPNDRFFAVRPEGSVSTLKIQRTERGDSAVYLCASSLIAGAYNEQFFGPGTRLTVL.

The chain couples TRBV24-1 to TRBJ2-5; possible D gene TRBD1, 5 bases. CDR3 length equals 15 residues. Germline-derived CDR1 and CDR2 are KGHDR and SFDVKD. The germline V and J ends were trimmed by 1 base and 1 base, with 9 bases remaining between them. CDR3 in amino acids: CATSDFGTGQETQYF. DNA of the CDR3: TGTGCCACCAGTGATTTTGGTACAGGCCAAGAGACCCAGTACTTC.

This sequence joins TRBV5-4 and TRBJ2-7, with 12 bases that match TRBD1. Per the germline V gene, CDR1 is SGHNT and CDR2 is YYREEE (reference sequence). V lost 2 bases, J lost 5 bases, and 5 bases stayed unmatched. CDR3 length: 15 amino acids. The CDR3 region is CASSFPGQGAHEQYF. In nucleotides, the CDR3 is TGTGCCAGCAGCTTTCCGGGACAGGGGGCCCACGAGCAGTACTTC. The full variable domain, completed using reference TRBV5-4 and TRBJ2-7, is ETGVTQSPTHLIKTRGQQVTLRCSSQSGHNTVSWYQQALGQGPQFIFQYYREEENGRGNFPPRFSGLQFPNYSSELNVNALELDDSALYLCASSFPGQGAHEQYFGPGTRLTVT.

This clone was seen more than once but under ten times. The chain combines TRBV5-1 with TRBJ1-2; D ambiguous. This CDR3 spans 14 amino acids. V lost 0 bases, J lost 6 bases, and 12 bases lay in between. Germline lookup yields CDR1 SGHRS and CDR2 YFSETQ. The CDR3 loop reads CASSLDSISDGYTF. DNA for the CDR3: TGCGCCAGCAGCTTGGACAGTATTAGTGATGGCTACACCTTC.

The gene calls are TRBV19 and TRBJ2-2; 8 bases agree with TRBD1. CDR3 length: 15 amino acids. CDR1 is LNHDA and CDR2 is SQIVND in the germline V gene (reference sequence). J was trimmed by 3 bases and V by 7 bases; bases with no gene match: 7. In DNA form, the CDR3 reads TGTGCCAGTAATTACAGGGGGGCGGACACCGGGGAGCTGTTTTTT. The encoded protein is CASNYRGADTGELFF.

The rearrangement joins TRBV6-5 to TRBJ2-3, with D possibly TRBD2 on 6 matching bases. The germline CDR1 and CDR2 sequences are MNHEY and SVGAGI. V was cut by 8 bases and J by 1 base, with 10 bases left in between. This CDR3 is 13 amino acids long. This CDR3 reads CASRDLRTDTQYF. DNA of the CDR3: TGTGCCAGCCGGGACTTGCGCACAGATACGCAGTATTTT.

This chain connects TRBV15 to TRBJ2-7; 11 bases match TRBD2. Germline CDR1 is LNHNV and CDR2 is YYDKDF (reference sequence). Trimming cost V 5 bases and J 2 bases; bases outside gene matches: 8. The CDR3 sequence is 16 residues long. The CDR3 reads CATSQTLAGGTYEQYF. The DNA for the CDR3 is TGTGCCACCAGCCAAACCCTAGCGGGGGGTACCTACGAGCAGTACTTC.

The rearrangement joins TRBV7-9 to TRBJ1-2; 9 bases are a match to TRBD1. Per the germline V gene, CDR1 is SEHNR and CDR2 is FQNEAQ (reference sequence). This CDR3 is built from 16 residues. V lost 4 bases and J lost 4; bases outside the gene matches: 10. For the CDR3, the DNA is TGTGCCAGCAGCTCAACCCTTACAGGGGGCTTCTATGGCTACACCTTC. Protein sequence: CASSSTLTGGFYGYTF.

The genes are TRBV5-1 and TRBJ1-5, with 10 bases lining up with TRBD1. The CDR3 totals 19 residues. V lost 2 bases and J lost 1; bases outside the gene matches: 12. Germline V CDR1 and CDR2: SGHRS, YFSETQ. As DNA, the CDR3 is TGCGCCAGCAGCTTACCAGGGACAGGGGAAGGGAGAAGCAATCAGCCCCAGCATTTT. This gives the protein CASSLPGTGEGRSNQPQHF.

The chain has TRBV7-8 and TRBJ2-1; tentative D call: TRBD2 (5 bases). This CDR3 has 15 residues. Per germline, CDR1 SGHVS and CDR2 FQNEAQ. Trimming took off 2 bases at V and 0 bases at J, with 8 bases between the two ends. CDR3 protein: CASSLLSGSYNEQFF. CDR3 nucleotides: TGTGCCAGCAGCTTACTCAGCGGCTCCTACAATGAGCAGTTCTTC.

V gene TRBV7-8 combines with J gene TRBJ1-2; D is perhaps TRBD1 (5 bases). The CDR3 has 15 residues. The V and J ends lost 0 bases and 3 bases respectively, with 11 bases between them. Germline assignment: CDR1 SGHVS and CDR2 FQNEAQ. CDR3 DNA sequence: TGTGCCAGCAGCTTAGCAGGGGCCCTCCACTATGGCTACACCTTC. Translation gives CASSLAGALHYGYTF.

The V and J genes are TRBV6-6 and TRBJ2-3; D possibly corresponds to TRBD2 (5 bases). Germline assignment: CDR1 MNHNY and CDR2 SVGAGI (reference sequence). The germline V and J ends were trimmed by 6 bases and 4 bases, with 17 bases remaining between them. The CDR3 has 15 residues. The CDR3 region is CASSGIPGIPDTQYF. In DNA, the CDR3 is TGTGCCAGCAGCGGGATACCCGGAATCCCAGATACGCAGTATTTT.

CDR3 protein: CASETGDHEQYF. In nucleotides, the CDR3 is TGTGCCAGCGAGACAGGGGACCACGAGCAGTACTTC. The rearrangement uses TRBV28 and TRBJ2-7; 8 bases match TRBD1. This CDR3 has 12 amino acids. The germline V gene encodes CDR1 MDHEN and CDR2 SYDVKM. Trimming took 8 bases from V and 5 from J; bases not matched to a gene: 5.

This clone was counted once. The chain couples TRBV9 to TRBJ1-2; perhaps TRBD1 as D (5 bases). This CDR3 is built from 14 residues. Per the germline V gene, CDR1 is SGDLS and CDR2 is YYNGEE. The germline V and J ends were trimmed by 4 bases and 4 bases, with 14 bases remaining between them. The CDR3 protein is CASSPHRGSYGYTF. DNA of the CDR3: TGTGCCAGCAGCCCACATAGGGGATCCTATGGCTACACCTTC. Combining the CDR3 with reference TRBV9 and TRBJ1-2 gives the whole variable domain DSGVTQTPKHLITATGQRVTLRCSPRSGDLSVYWYQQSLDQGLQFLIQYYNGEERAKGNILERFSAQQFPDLHSELNLSSLELGDSALYFCASSPHRGSYGYTFGSGTRLTVV.

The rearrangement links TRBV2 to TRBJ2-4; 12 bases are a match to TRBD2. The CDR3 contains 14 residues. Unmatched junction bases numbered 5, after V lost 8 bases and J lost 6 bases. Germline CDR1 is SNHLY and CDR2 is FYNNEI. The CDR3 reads CASQTSGGVNIQYF. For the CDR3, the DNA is TGTGCCAGCCAGACTAGCGGGGGTGTAAACATTCAGTACTTC.

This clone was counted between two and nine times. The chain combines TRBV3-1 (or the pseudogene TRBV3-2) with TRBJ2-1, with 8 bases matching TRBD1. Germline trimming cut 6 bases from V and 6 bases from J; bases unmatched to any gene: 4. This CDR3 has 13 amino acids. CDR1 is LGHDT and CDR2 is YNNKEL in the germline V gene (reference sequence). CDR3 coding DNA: TGTGCCAGCAGTAAAGACAGGGGCAATGAGCAGTTCTTC. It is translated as CASSKDRGNEQFF.